One sample yielded the 17 T cell receptor beta chains listed below, sequenced in a study of cytomegalovirus exposure and HLA in healthy donors. Data came from immunoSEQ multiplex PCR; TCRdb stores just in-frame clones and leaves some out. The sample lists about 120,000 clones; approximately 89% were seen once. The sample was PBMCs. These receptors were obtained from a woman between 18 and 30 years old in good health and CMV-seronegative.

As regards this clone: One junction end does not reproduce the germline sequence, and a read error may be involved. The chain employs TRBV7-7 and TRBJ2-7, with 8 positions matching TRBD1. CDR1 and CDR2 (germline): SSHAT, FNYEAQ (reference sequence). This CDR3 is 14 amino acids long. CDR3 bases: TGTGCTAGCAGCACTGGACAGGGAAACTACGAGCAGTACTTC. Protein: CASSTGQGNYEQYF.

The chain carries TRBV16 and TRBJ2-7; the D is unclear. Germline V gives CDR1 KGHSY, CDR2 FQNENV. The CDR3 consists of 15 residues. V lost 0 bases to trimming and J lost 2 bases, with 11 bases between them. As DNA, the CDR3 is TGTGCCAGCAGCCAATCGGCAGACTCCGCCTACGAGCAGTACTTC. Protein: CASSQSADSAYEQYF.

This chain connects TRBV7-2 to TRBJ2-1; 11 bases are a match to TRBD2. The CDR3 consists of 16 residues. Looked up from germline, CDR1 is SGHTA and CDR2 is FQGNSA. J lost 8 bases, V lost 0 bases, and 6 bases had no gene match. As DNA, the CDR3 is TGTGCCAGCAGCTTAGCGGGAGGGACTAGCGGCCATGAGCAGTTCTTC. Translating gives CASSLAGGTSGHEQFF.

To note about this clone: Distinct nucleotide sequences in the sample also encode this CDR3. The genes are TRBV4-2 and TRBJ2-7; 7 bases are a match to TRBD1. The CDR3 spans 14 residues. With 1 base clipped from V and 2 bases from J, the junction kept 2 bases outside the gene matches. From germline, CDR1 is LGHNA and CDR2 YNFKEQ. This chain's CDR3 is CASSQGQGTYEQYF. CDR3 nucleotides: TGTGCCAGCAGCCAAGGACAGGGAACCTACGAGCAGTACTTC.

The chain links TRBV5-6 to TRBJ2-5, with D perhaps TRBD2 (5 bases). CDR3 size: 15 residues. Germline CDR1 SGHDT, CDR2 YYEEEE. Between the trimmed V and J ends, which lost 0 bases and 5 bases, there was a span of 14 bases. The CDR3 bases are TGTGCCAGCAGCTTGGGGAGGAGAAACGGGGAGACCCAGTACTTC. Translating it yields CASSLGRRNGETQYF.

In its sample, this clone was seen a few times. This chain joins TRBV5-1 and TRBJ1-1; TRBD1 agrees at 9 bases. The CDR3 is made up of 15 amino acids. V was pared by 0 bases and J by 1 base, with 1 base of the junction left unmatched. Germline values: CDR1 SGHRS, CDR2 YFSETQ. CDR3: CASSLVGQGNTEAFF. DNA of the CDR3: TGCGCCAGCAGCTTGGTGGGACAGGGGAACACTGAAGCTTTCTTT.

This sequence joins TRBV27 and TRBJ2-5; D is uncertain. Trimming removed 3 bases from V and 2 bases from J, with 7 bases in between. The CDR3 has 13 amino acids. Germline V lookup: CDR1 MNHEY, CDR2 SMNVEV (reference sequence). The CDR3 bases are TGTGCCAGCAGTTTCTCTAGACAAGAGACCCAGTACTTC. It codes for CASSFSRQETQYF.

The chain recombines TRBV25-1 with TRBJ2-1; D perhaps matches TRBD2 (6 bases). CDR1 MGHDK and CDR2 SYGVNS come from the germline V gene. The CDR3 length is 12 residues. V was cut by 1 base and J by 8 bases, with 6 bases left in between. Written as DNA, the CDR3 is TGTGCCAGCAGTGAATGGGGGGATGAGCAGTTCTTC. This translates into CASSEWGDEQFF.

The chain carries TRBV12-5 and TRBJ2-3; no definite D call. Germline CDR1 and CDR2: LGHNT and FRNRAP. The CDR3 contains 14 residues. The V and J ends lost 1 base and 3 bases respectively, with 8 bases between them. CDR3 amino acids: CASGLGQVTDTQYF. The CDR3 DNA is TGTGCTAGTGGTTTGGGCCAGGTTACAGATACGCAGTATTTT. Looking up the rest from reference TRBV12-5 and TRBJ2-3 gives the full variable domain: DARVTQTPRHKVTEMGQEVTMRCQPILGHNTVFWYRQTMMQGLELLAYFRNRAPLDDSGMPKDRFSAEMPDATLATLKIQPSEPRDSAVYFCASGLGQVTDTQYFGPGTRLTVL.

The chain uses TRBV23-1 and TRBJ2-7, with a weak D call TRBD2 (6 bases). TRBV23-1 is flagged as an ORF with uncertain function. CDR3 size: 13 residues. V gave up 8 bases and J gave up 7 bases, with 18 bases separating them. CDR3 coding DNA: TGCGCCAGCCCCACCTGGCCGGAGGGTGAGCAGTACTTC. This gives the protein CASPTWPEGEQYF.

The V gene is TRBV6-5, the J gene TRBJ1-1; D call uncertain. Germline V gene data show CDR1 as MNHEY and CDR2 as SVGAGI. The CDR3 extends over 12 amino acids. V gave up 6 bases and J gave up 0 bases, with 5 bases separating them. CDR3 amino acids: CASRNMNTEAFF. Here the CDR3 DNA reads TGTGCCAGCAGAAACATGAACACTGAAGCTTTCTTT.

The genes are TRBV4-3 and TRBJ1-5; 10 bases are a match to TRBD1. The CDR3 runs 17 residues. Trimming removed 1 base from V and 2 bases from J; junction bases left unmatched: 5. CDR1 is LGHNA, CDR2 YSLEER, per germline. CDR3 protein: CASSQALTGGGNQPQHF. The CDR3 bases are TGCGCCAGCAGCCAAGCCCTGACAGGGGGCGGCAATCAGCCCCAGCATTTT.

The chain employs TRBV28 and TRBJ1-2; 8 positions match TRBD1. This CDR3 has 14 amino acids. Germline CDR1 MDHEN, CDR2 SYDVKM. With 7 bases clipped from V and 3 bases from J, the junction kept 7 bases outside the gene matches. The CDR3 protein is CASTPTGEDYGYTF. The CDR3 DNA follows: TGTGCCAGCACCCCGACAGGGGAGGACTATGGCTACACCTTC.

The V call is TRBV7-2, the J call TRBJ2-7; 10 bases map to TRBD2. Germline V CDR1 and CDR2: SGHTA, FQGNSA. This CDR3 contains 14 residues. V dropped 5 bases and J dropped 5; count of bases not matched to a gene: 6. CDR3 in amino acids: CASSLSGGKDEQYF. The CDR3 DNA reads TGTGCCAGCAGCCTTAGCGGGGGGAAGGACGAGCAGTACTTC.

The chain employs TRBV18 and TRBJ2-5; 10 bases map to TRBD1. Per the germline V gene, CDR1 is KGHSH and CDR2 is LQKENI. The CDR3 length is 15 residues. Trimming took 1 base from V and 2 from J; bases not matched to a gene: 1. The CDR3 region has the DNA TGTGCCAGCTCACCACTGGGACAGGGGCAAGAGACCCAGTACTTC. This encodes CASSPLGQGQETQYF.

This clone was observed a handful of times. The chain is built from TRBV6-6 and TRBJ1-1; D gene uncertain. V lost 7 bases and J 2 bases, leaving 5 bases between the germline ends. The CDR3 spans 11 residues. Germline V gene lookup returns CDR1 MNHNY and CDR2 SVGAGI (reference sequence). CDR3 residues: CASTVNTEAFF. The CDR3 region has the DNA TGTGCCAGCACCGTAAACACTGAAGCTTTCTTT.

This clone is medium-sized within its sample. The chain links TRBV7-9 to TRBJ2-7, with a weak D call TRBD1 (6 bases). Trimming removed 6 bases at V and 3 bases at J, with 9 bases between. CDR1 is SEHNR, CDR2 FQNEAQ, per germline (reference sequence). The CDR3 runs 12 residues. The CDR3 spells CASSTDSYEQYF. The CDR3 nucleotides are TGTGCCAGCAGTACGGACAGCTACGAGCAGTACTTC.